This T cell receptor (beta chain) originates from a study of blood T cell repertoires in COVID-19. As for the study in general: There were acute and convalescent COVID-19 samples, and they came from the United States, Italy and Spain. T cells, B-cell-depleted T cells, or PBMCs provided the cDNA or gDNA that served as material.

The CDR3 is 17 residues long. Germline V gene sequence: CDR1 LGHNA, CDR2 YNFKEQ. V was pared by 4 bases and J by 3 bases, with 13 bases of the junction left unmatched. Per the original data handling: Quantification of nucleated cells was approximated via reference gene primer amplification. The data were produced by immunoSEQ multiplex PCR, yet TCRdb's version contains in-frame clones alone and is incomplete. Clonal size and the V and J genes are those of that table, whereas D and trimming came from the DNA. In the table there are approximately 140,000 clones, roughly 88% of which are singletons. The rearrangement links TRBV4-2 to TRBJ2-3, with TRBD2 identical over 7 bases. The sequenced material came from peripheral blood. This TCR was recovered from a man in his sixties with active or convalescent COVID-19. The CDR3 sequence is CASSPGLGRENTDTQYF. As DNA, the CDR3 is TGTGCCAGCAGCCCCGGGCTGGGGCGGGAGAATACAGATACGCAGTATTTT.